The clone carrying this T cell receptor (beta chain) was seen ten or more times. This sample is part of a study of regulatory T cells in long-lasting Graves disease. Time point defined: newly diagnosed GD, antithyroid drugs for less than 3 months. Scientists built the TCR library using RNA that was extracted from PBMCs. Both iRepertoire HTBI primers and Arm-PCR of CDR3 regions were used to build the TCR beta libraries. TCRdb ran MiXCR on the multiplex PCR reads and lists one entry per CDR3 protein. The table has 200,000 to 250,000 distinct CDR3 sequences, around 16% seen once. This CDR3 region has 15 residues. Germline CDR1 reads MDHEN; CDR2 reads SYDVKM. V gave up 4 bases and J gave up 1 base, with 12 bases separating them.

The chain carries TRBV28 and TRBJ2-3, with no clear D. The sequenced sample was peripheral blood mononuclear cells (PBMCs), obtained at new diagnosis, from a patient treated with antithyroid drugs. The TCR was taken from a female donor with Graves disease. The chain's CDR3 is CASSSQLPGTDTQYF. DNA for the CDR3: TGTGCCAGCAGTTCCCAGCTACCGGGCACAGATACGCAGTATTTT.